The TCR beta chain described here comes from a study of T cell changes during pregnancy in multiple sclerosis. This CDR3 has 15 amino acids. CDR1 and CDR2 (germline): SGDLS, YYNGEE. The germline V and J ends were trimmed by 0 bases and 3 bases, with 13 bases remaining between them. Data came from immunoSEQ multiplex PCR; TCRdb stores just in-frame clones and leaves some out. The sample lists under 70,000 clones, roughly 90% occurring once. The TCR was taken from a female donor with multiple sclerosis, enrolled in a pregnancy study. The material sequenced was CD4+ T cells from peripheral blood mononuclear cells, taken after pregnancy. The V and J genes are TRBV9 and TRBJ2-7; D possibly corresponds to TRBD1 (6 bases). The DNA for the CDR3 is TGTGCCAGCAGCGTAGGTGCGGACAGCCTCTACGAGCAGTACTTC. This encodes CASSVGADSLYEQYF.